A single sample gave rise to the 15 T cell receptor beta chains below, sequenced in a study of blood T cell repertoires in COVID-19. The method was immunoSEQ multiplex PCR; TCRdb's version includes in-frame clones alone and lacks a portion of them. The sample lists roughly 100,000 clones, around nine tenths occurring once. The sequencing input was peripheral blood. The receptors come from a man aged 50-59 years with COVID-19, enrolled during active disease.

This chain links TRBV4-1 with TRBJ1-3; TRBD1 is a possible D gene (6 bases). The CDR3 extends over 15 amino acids. V was pared by 0 bases and J by 2 bases, with 8 bases between. Germline CDR1 and CDR2: MGHRA and YSYEKL. CDR3 loop: CASSQDQGTGNTIYF. The CDR3 DNA follows: TGCGCCAGCAGCCAAGATCAGGGGACTGGAAACACCATATATTTT.

The chain is built from TRBV4-3 and TRBJ1-1; D call uncertain. Germline CDR1 and CDR2: LGHNA and YSLEER. V was shortened by 0 bases and J by 4 bases, with 12 bases between the two germline ends. This CDR3 has 15 residues. For the CDR3, the DNA is TGCGCCAGCAGCCAAGATCGTCCCGCTACCACTGAAGCTTTCTTT. This codes for CASSQDRPATTEAFF.

The CDR3 spells CASSLEASGGREQFF. In DNA form, the CDR3 reads TGTGCCAGCAGCTTAGAGGCTAGCGGGGGGCGAGAGCAGTTCTTC. The chain combines TRBV7-2 with TRBJ2-1, with TRBD2 matching 11 bases. V lost 1 base to trimming and J lost 10 bases; unmatched junction nucleotides: 6. From germline, CDR1 is SGHTA and CDR2 FQGNSA. The CDR3 is made up of 15 amino acids.

This rearrangement joins TRBV10-3 to TRBJ2-3; 8 nucleotides line up with TRBD2. The V gene's germline CDR1 is ENHRY and CDR2 SYGVKD. The CDR3 covers 15 residues. With 4 bases clipped from V and 5 bases from J, the junction kept 8 bases outside the gene matches. The CDR3 DNA is TGTGCCATCAGTGGGAGTCGGGGGGGCCAAGATACGCAGTATTTT. This codes for CAISGSRGGQDTQYF.

This chain connects TRBV5-1 to TRBJ1-3; TRBD1 matches at 8 bases. Trimming removed 1 base from V and 4 bases from J; junction bases left unmatched: 10. The germline V gene has CDR1 SGHRS and CDR2 YFSETQ. This CDR3 region has 17 residues. The CDR3 sequence is CASSLPLQGAVGNTIYF. The CDR3, as DNA: TGCGCCAGCAGCTTGCCCCTCCAGGGGGCAGTCGGAAACACCATATATTTT.

V usage is TRBV5-1 and J usage is TRBJ1-1, with D unclear. The germline V and J ends were trimmed by 0 bases and 4 bases, with 13 bases remaining between them. Looked up from germline, CDR1 is SGHRS and CDR2 is YFSETQ. The CDR3 consists of 15 residues. Here the CDR3 reads CASSLDLGSSTEAFF. In DNA form, the CDR3 reads TGCGCCAGCAGCTTGGACTTGGGGAGTAGCACTGAAGCTTTCTTT.

In this sample, this clone turned up a few times. The rearrangement joins TRBV2 to TRBJ2-1, with D possibly being TRBD2 (6 bases). This CDR3 has 11 residues. The germline V gene has CDR1 SNHLY and CDR2 FYNNEI. Trimming removed 6 bases at V and 9 bases at J, with 9 bases between. CDR3 DNA: TGTGCCAGCAGCGGGGGTGTTGAGCAGTTCTTC. Translated: CASSGGVEQFF.

V gene TRBV10-3 combines with J gene TRBJ2-1; 11 positions agree with TRBD2. The CDR3 totals 17 residues. Per the germline V gene, CDR1 is ENHRY and CDR2 is SYGVKD. The J segment lost 2 bases and the V segment lost 1 base, leaving 4 bases of the junction unmatched. CDR3 region: CAISELKLAGAYNEQFF. CDR3 coding DNA: TGTGCCATCAGTGAGTTAAAACTAGCGGGAGCCTACAATGAGCAGTTCTTC.

V is TRBV24-1 and J is TRBJ2-5; D is unclear. Trimming removed 2 bases at V and 3 bases at J, with 6 bases between. Germline assignment: CDR1 KGHDR and CDR2 SFDVKD. This CDR3 contains 13 residues. CDR3 loop: CATSDWSEETQYF. DNA of the CDR3: TGTGCCACCAGTGATTGGTCGGAAGAGACCCAGTACTTC.

V and J are TRBV7-9 and TRBJ1-6, with TRBD1 matching over 7 bases. The CDR3 consists of 15 residues. Trimming cost V 0 bases and J 8 bases; bases outside gene matches: 4. The germline CDR1 and CDR2 sequences are SEHNR and FQNEAQ (reference sequence). CDR3 protein: CASSLATGRYSPLHF. For the CDR3, the DNA is TGTGCCAGCAGCTTAGCGACAGGGAGGTATTCACCCCTCCACTTT.

The chain combines TRBV13 with TRBJ2-1, with D tentatively TRBD2 (7 bases). The CDR3 extends over 16 amino acids. With 2 bases removed from V and 0 bases from J, the gap between germline ends came to 11 bases. Germline loops: CDR1 PRHDT, CDR2 FYEKMQ (reference sequence). CDR3 bases: TGTGCCAGCAGCTTAAACGGGGGGCGCTCCTACAATGAGCAGTTCTTC. Translating it yields CASSLNGGRSYNEQFF.

DNA for the CDR3: TGTGCCAGCAGAAGACAGGGAAGTCAGCCCCAGCATTTT. Translating gives CASRRQGSQPQHF. The chain joins TRBV12-3 or TRBV12-4 to TRBJ1-5; TRBD1 aligns across 7 bases. This CDR3 contains 13 residues. The J segment lost 6 bases and the V segment lost 6 bases, leaving 5 bases of the junction unmatched.

The genes are TRBV27 and TRBJ1-5; 12 bases line up with TRBD1. Germline V CDR1 and CDR2: MNHEY, SMNVEV (reference sequence). V lost 3 bases to trimming and J lost 6 bases; unmatched junction nucleotides: 0. The CDR3 runs to 14 residues. The CDR3 coding sequence is TGTGCCAGCAGTTTGGGACAGGGGGCTCAGCCCCAGCATTTT. Its protein is CASSLGQGAQPQHF.

The V gene is TRBV7-9, the J gene TRBJ1-2; D is possibly TRBD1 (6 bases). The germline gives CDR1 SEHNR, CDR2 FQNEAQ (reference sequence). The CDR3 has 14 residues. The V end was cut by 5 bases, the J end by 7 bases, with 17 bases between. CDR3 in amino acids: CASSPIQGRVGYTF. In nucleotides, the CDR3 is TGTGCCAGCAGCCCGATTCAGGGGAGAGTTGGCTACACCTTC.

The J gene is TRBJ1-3, the V gene TRBV25-1; the match to TRBD1 covers 9 bases. V trimming: 7 bases; J trimming: 1 base; junction bases outside the gene matches: 5. The germline CDR1 and CDR2 sequences are MGHDK and SYGVNS. The CDR3 contains 15 residues. The CDR3 is CASKPGQGSGNTIYF. The DNA for the CDR3 is TGTGCCAGCAAACCGGGACAGGGTTCTGGAAACACCATATATTTT.